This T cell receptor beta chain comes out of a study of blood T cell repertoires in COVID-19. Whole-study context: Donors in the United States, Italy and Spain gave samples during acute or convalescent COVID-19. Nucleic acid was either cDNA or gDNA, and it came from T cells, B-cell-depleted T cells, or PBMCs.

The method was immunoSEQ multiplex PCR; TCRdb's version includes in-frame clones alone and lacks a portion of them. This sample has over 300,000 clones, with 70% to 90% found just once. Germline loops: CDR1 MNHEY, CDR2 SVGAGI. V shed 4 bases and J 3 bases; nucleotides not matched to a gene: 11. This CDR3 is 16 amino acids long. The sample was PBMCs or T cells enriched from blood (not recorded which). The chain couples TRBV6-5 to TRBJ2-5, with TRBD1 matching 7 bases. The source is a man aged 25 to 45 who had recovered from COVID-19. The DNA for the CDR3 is TGTGCCAGCAGTTGGTCCCCCCGAGGGGGCGAAGAGACCCAGTACTTC. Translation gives CASSWSPRGGEETQYF.